The table lists the clone carrying this T cell receptor (beta chain) with many counts. This entry is derived from a study of patients and donors after allogeneic stem cell transplantation. V was pared by 2 bases and J by 1 base, with 8 bases between. This CDR3 is built from 14 residues. Per the germline V gene, CDR1 is DFQATT and CDR2 is SNEGSKA (reference sequence). TCRdb used MiXCR to reprocess the RT-PCR reads, holding one entry per CDR3 protein. The sample carries about 960,000 distinct CDR3 sequences, roughly 17% recorded once. The source is a human donor who was either an allogeneic HSCT recipient or a stem cell or donor lymphocyte infusion donor (not recorded which). It is not recorded whose cells these are; they may come from a transplant donor. The sample was blood, either unsorted or a sorted T cell fraction (not recorded which). V usage is TRBV20-1 and J usage is TRBJ2-2; D remains ambiguous. CDR3: CSARPLGNTGELFF. The CDR3 DNA sequence: TGCAGTGCTAGACCACTCGGGAACACCGGGGAGCTGTTTTTT.